Listed here is a single T cell receptor (beta chain). Its target is not known. These data are taken from a study of graft-versus-host responses after intestinal transplantation. The method was immunoSEQ multiplex PCR; TCRdb's version includes in-frame clones alone and lacks a portion of them. The sample shows approximately 90,000 clones, 85% to 95% of them seen only once. The V gene's germline CDR1 is MNHEY and CDR2 SMNVEV (reference sequence). V dropped 3 bases and J dropped 6 bases, with 11 bases sitting between them. The CDR3 has 13 amino acids. Study-wide results and limits: The study found high graft-versus-host to host-versus-graft clonal ratios in allografts of patients with graft-donor T cell macrochimerism.

V and J are TRBV27 and TRBJ1-2; possible D gene TRBD1, 5 bases. The source was unstimulated CD8+ T cells sorted from spleen or lymph node cells, collected before intestinal transplant. This TCR was sampled from a human donor who received an intestinal transplant. CDR3 sequence: CASSLWGDHGYTF. The CDR3 DNA is TGTGCCAGCAGTTTGTGGGGGGATCATGGCTACACCTTC.